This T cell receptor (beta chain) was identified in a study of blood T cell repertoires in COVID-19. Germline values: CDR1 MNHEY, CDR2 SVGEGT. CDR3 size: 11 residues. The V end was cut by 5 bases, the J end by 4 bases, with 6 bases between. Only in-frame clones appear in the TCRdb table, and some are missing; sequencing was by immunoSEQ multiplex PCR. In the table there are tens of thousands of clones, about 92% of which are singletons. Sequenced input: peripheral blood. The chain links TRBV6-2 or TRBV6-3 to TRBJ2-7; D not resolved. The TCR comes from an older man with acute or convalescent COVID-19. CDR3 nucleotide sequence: TGTGCCAGCAGTGTCGGTTACGAGCAGTACTTC. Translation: CASSVGYEQYF.